Presented here are 22 T cell receptor beta chains from one specimen sequenced in a study of TIL therapy for anti-PD-1-resistant metastatic lung cancer. Time point in this sample: pre-treatment sample, taken before nivolumab and TIL therapy. This was the immunoSEQ v3 assay. Libraries were prepared by immunoSEQ multiplex PCR; TCRdb keeps only in-frame clonotypes and omits some of them. This sample has over 15,000 clones, with about 68% found just once. Sequenced material: blood, taken at baseline. The receptors come from a person aged 25-85 years with non-small cell lung cancer.

J is TRBJ2-3 and V is TRBV21-1; TRBD2, the table's D call, lacks a check against the DNA. TRBV21-1 is a known pseudogene. The CDR3 sequence is 19 residues long. CDR3 loop: CASSKEYGTSGTSTDTQYF. The CDR3 DNA sequence: TGTGCCAGCAGCAAAGAATATGGGACTAGCGGTACTAGCACAGATACGCAGTATTTT.

V gene TRBV7-3 combines with J gene TRBJ2-3; D possibly corresponds to TRBD2 (6 bases). In germline, CDR1 is SGHTA, CDR2 FQGTGA. The CDR3 covers 13 residues. V lost 5 bases and J lost 6, with 12 bases in between. The chain's CDR3 is CASSRLVGDTQYF. The DNA for the CDR3 is TGTGCCAGCAGCCGACTAGTTGGCGATACGCAGTATTTT.

In this sample, this clone turned up a few times. The chain uses TRBV14 and TRBJ1-2; D is unresolved. Trimming left V 4 bases short and J 8 bases short, with 14 bases between. This CDR3 contains 13 residues. Per germline, CDR1 SGHDN and CDR2 FVKESK. The CDR3 nucleotides are TGTGCCAGCAGCCCGGCCGGTGATCGGGGCTACACCTTC. Protein: CASSPAGDRGYTF.

This chain links TRBV10-2 with TRBJ2-7; weak D call: TRBD2 (6 bases). This CDR3 comprises 15 residues. CDR1 and CDR2 (germline): WSHSY, SAAADI. With 3 bases removed from V and 3 bases from J, the gap between germline ends came to 15 bases. The chain's CDR3 is CASSDRGLANYEQYF. The DNA of the CDR3 is TGCGCCAGCAGTGATCGTGGGCTAGCGAACTACGAGCAGTACTTC.

This sequence joins TRBV7-2 and TRBJ2-7; 8 bases are shared with TRBD1. Trimming removed 4 bases from V and 0 bases from J; junction bases left unmatched: 5. The CDR3 extends over 15 amino acids. CDR1 and CDR2 (germline): SGHTA, FQGNSA. The chain's CDR3 is CASSYAGQGSYEQYF. The DNA for the CDR3 is TGTGCCAGCAGCTACGCCGGACAGGGCTCCTACGAGCAGTACTTC.

CDR3 sequence (DNA): TGCGGGATGAATAAAGAGACGACCCAGTACTTC. This codes for CGMNKETTQYF. V and J are TRBV20-1 and TRBJ2-5; D gene unclear. Germline lookup yields CDR1 DFQATT and CDR2 SNEGSKA (reference sequence). This CDR3 spans 11 amino acids.

The J gene is TRBJ1-5, the V gene TRBV7-9, with D possibly being TRBD1 (5 bases). The CDR3 totals 15 residues. Trimming shortened V by 2 bases and J by 4 bases, and 12 bases separated the two germline ends. Germline V CDR1 and CDR2: SEHNR, FQNEAQ (reference sequence). CDR3 coding DNA: TGTGCCAGCAGCTTAAGGGGAAGGGGAAATCAGCCCCAGCATTTT. The encoded protein is CASSLRGRGNQPQHF.

The chain has TRBV20-1 and TRBJ2-3; no firm D call. Trimming stripped 4 bases from V and 8 bases from J, with 10 bases between. Germline V gene lookup returns CDR1 DFQATT and CDR2 SNEGSKA (reference sequence). This CDR3 is built from 11 residues. The CDR3 sequence is CSAITRPTQYF. The CDR3 nucleotides read TGCAGTGCTATAACACGGCCTACGCAGTATTTT.

This clone appeared a few times. The genes are TRBV14 and TRBJ1-1; unclear D gene. CDR3 length: 18 amino acids. CDR1 SGHDN and CDR2 FVKESK come from the germline V gene. The germline V and J ends were trimmed by 1 base and 4 bases, with 22 bases remaining between them. The CDR3, as DNA: TGTGCCAGCAGCCAAGGGTTTCTATGGCAGGCCGCTGGCACTGAAGCTTTCTTT. Amino acid sequence: CASSQGFLWQAAGTEAFF. The full variable domain, with the rest looked up from reference TRBV14 and TRBJ1-1, is EAGVTQFPSHSVIEKGQTVTLRCDPISGHDNLYWYRRVMGKEIKFLLHFVKESKQDESGMPNNRFLAERTGGTYSTLKVQPAELEDSGVYFCASSQGFLWQAAGTEAFFGQGTRLTVV.

In this sample, this clone turned up a few times. The genes are TRBV10-1 and TRBJ2-3; no definite D call. From germline, CDR1 is WNHNN and CDR2 SYGVQD (reference sequence). The CDR3 has 12 amino acids. V was clipped by 6 bases and J by 8 bases, with 12 bases between them. The CDR3 DNA sequence: TGCGCCAGCAGCGGGCCCGACGCTACGCAGTATTTT. Protein product: CASSGPDATQYF.

The rearrangement links TRBV5-4 to TRBJ1-2; 7 bases match TRBD1. Germline V lookup: CDR1 SGHNT, CDR2 YYREEE (reference sequence). J gave up 4 bases and V 3 bases, and 12 bases lay outside the gene matches. This CDR3 contains 16 residues. The CDR3 coding sequence is TGTGCCAGCAGCTCCCCTCTAGACAGGACAGGCTATGGCTACACCTTC. This encodes CASSSPLDRTGYGYTF.

The chain carries TRBV18 and TRBJ2-6, with D unclear. The V gene's germline CDR1 is KGHSH and CDR2 LQKENI. The CDR3 is made up of 13 amino acids. V was pared by 2 bases and J by 3 bases, with 2 bases between. CDR3 sequence reads: CASSPNGANVLTF. CDR3 in DNA: TGTGCCAGCTCACCAAATGGGGCCAACGTCCTGACTTTC.

This clone was found once. V is TRBV5-1 and J is TRBJ1-2; tentative D call: TRBD1 (6 bases). Trimming cost V 0 bases and J 2 bases, with 17 bases left between them. The CDR3 sequence is 17 residues long. Germline V gives CDR1 SGHRS, CDR2 YFSETQ. CDR3 region: CASSLAGESGANYGYTF. CDR3 nucleotides: TGCGCCAGCAGCTTGGCCGGTGAATCGGGGGCGAACTATGGCTACACCTTC. The complete variable domain, with remaining parts taken from reference TRBV5-1 and TRBJ1-2, reads KAGVTQTPRYLIKTRGQQVTLSCSPISGHRSVSWYQQTPGQGLQFLFEYFSETQRNKGNFPGRFSGRQFSNSRSEMNVSTLELGDSALYLCASSLAGESGANYGYTFGSGTRLTVV.

This clone was detected a few times. This chain links TRBV2 with TRBJ1-2; D is unclear. Germline CDR1 and CDR2: SNHLY and FYNNEI. The CDR3 extends over 12 amino acids. V was shortened by 2 bases and J by 8 bases, with 9 bases between the two germline ends. The CDR3 here is CASSEQLGGYTF. The DNA of the CDR3 is TGTGCCAGCAGTGAACAACTAGGAGGCTACACCTTC.

The V gene is TRBV7-5, the J gene TRBJ1-1; the table's D call TRBD1 went unverified against the DNA. TRBV7-5 is a listed pseudogene. The CDR3 loop spans 16 amino acids. The CDR3 nucleotides are TGTGTCAGAAGCTCCGGGGACAGGGGCCGGAACACTGAAGCTTTCTTT. Translation: CVRSSGDRGRNTEAFF.

V is TRBV29-1 and J is TRBJ1-2; 8 bases are a match to TRBD1. After removal of 5 bases from V and 4 bases from J, the junction contained 9 bases not matched to a gene. Per the germline V gene, CDR1 is SQVTM and CDR2 is ANQGSEA. The CDR3 runs to 14 residues. The DNA of the CDR3 is TGCAGCGTTCAGTCCGGTGGACAGGGCTATGGCTACACCTTC. Translating it yields CSVQSGGQGYGYTF.

This CDR3 reads CASTPTGNRNQPQHF. The CDR3, as DNA: TGTGCCAGTACCCCAACAGGGAATCGCAATCAGCCCCAGCATTTT. The V gene is TRBV19, the J gene TRBJ1-5; a weak D match, TRBD1 (6 bases). The V gene lost 7 bases and the J gene lost 2 bases, with 15 bases spanning the gap. The CDR3 spans 15 residues. The germline V gene encodes CDR1 LNHDA and CDR2 SQIVND (reference sequence).

The count of this clone is one. The J gene is TRBJ2-4, the V gene TRBV2; 8 bases map to TRBD2. V was pared by 5 bases and J by 6 bases, with 12 bases of the junction left unmatched. The V gene's germline CDR1 is SNHLY and CDR2 FYNNEI. CDR3 size: 16 residues. In DNA, the CDR3 is TGTGCCAGCAGTCCTCGGGGGGGGGAGCGAGGAAACATTCAGTACTTC. Its translation: CASSPRGGERGNIQYF. Using reference TRBV2 and TRBJ2-4 for the parts outside the CDR3, the full variable domain is EPEVTQTPSHQVTQMGQEVILRCVPISNHLYFYWYRQILGQKVEFLVSFYNNEISEKSEIFDDQFSVERPDGSNFTLKIRSTKLEDSAMYFCASSPRGGERGNIQYFGAGTRLSVL.

The J gene is TRBJ1-4, the V gene TRBV19; possibly TRBD1 for D (5 bases). V lost 4 bases, J lost 10 bases, and 13 bases lay in between. CDR1 is LNHDA and CDR2 is SQIVND in the germline V gene (reference sequence). The CDR3 spans 13 residues. The CDR3 nucleotides are TGTGCCAGTAGTACCGGGACGGTAGCAAAACTGTTTTTT. Protein sequence: CASSTGTVAKLFF.

The chain carries TRBV9 and TRBJ2-2; no definite D call. This CDR3 spans 16 amino acids. Germline V gene data show CDR1 as SGDLS and CDR2 as YYNGEE. V shed 5 bases and J shed 2 bases, with 16 bases lying between them. The DNA of the CDR3 is TGTGCCAGCAGTTTCGACGTAGGCGGTAACACCGGGGAGCTGTTTTTT. Its translation is CASSFDVGGNTGELFF.

This clone came up a few times. The chain is built from TRBV5-5 and TRBJ1-2, with D unclear. CDR1 and CDR2 from the germline V gene are SGHKS and YYEKEE (reference sequence). V lost 2 bases, J lost 7 bases, and 12 bases lay in between. The CDR3 spans 13 residues. The CDR3 is CASSLQNLRGYTF. The CDR3 DNA sequence: TGTGCCAGCAGCTTACAGAATCTCCGTGGCTACACCTTC.

This clone has only one observation. The chain links TRBV11-2 to TRBJ2-3; no definite D call. Germline CDR1 is SGHAT and CDR2 is FQNNGV. The CDR3 totals 15 residues. Trimming left V 5 bases short and J 0 bases short, with 12 bases between. This CDR3 reads CASSPSARSTDTQYF. The CDR3 DNA sequence: TGTGCCAGCAGCCCCTCTGCGAGGAGCACAGATACGCAGTATTTT.